Listed below are T cell receptor beta chains from one sample, sequenced in a study of cytomegalovirus exposure and HLA in healthy donors. Sequencing used immunoSEQ multiplex PCR; TCRdb keeps in-frame clones, though not all of them. The sample lists about 140,000 clones; approximately 84% were seen once. The material sequenced was PBMCs. These receptors all stem from a man aged 30 to 39 in good health and CMV-seropositive. The CDR3 runs from the conserved cysteine through the conserved F or W. D genes are given only for firm matches. Expanded clones get a size class; other rows say once, few or many, or leave the size out.

>TRBJ2-7|TRBD1|TRBV2|NA
TGTGCCAGCAGCGTTACCGGGACAGGCCTCTACGAGCAGTACTTC
CASSVTGTGLYEQYF
>TRBJ1-2|NA|TRBV4-1|NA
TGCGCCAGCAGCCCCTTGGCGGGGGGGGACTATGGCTACACCTTC
CASSPLAGGDYGYTF
>TRBJ2-5|TRBD1|TRBV11-2|NA
TGTGCCAGCAGCTCCGCCCTTGGGACAGGGTTCCAAGAGACCCAGTACTTC
CASSSALGTGFQETQYF
>TRBJ1-3|NA|TRBV27|NA
TGTGCCAGCAGGCCTCAGGGGAGCTCTGGAAACACCATATATTTT
CASRPQGSSGNTIYF
>TRBJ1-5|NA|TRBV30|few
TGTGCCTGGAGGGCCGGGAGTAGCAATCAGCCCCAGCATTTT
CAWRAGSSNQPQHF
>TRBJ1-1|TRBD1|TRBV6-4|NA
TGTGCCAGCAGTGAGGACAGGGGGCTGGACACTGAAGCTTTCTTT
CASSEDRGLDTEAFF
>TRBJ2-5|TRBD1|TRBV11-1|NA
TGTGCCAGCAGCTCCCACGGGACAGGGGCTGGGGAGACCCAGTACTTC
CASSSHGTGAGETQYF
>TRBJ1-2|TRBD1|TRBV5-6|NA
TGTGCCAGCAGCTTGGCGGGGGGACAGGGAGAGAACTATGGCTACACCTTC
CASSLAGGQGENYGYTF
>TRBJ1-2|TRBD1|TRBV27|NA
TGTGCCAGCAGGAGGACAGGGTTACTCGGCGGCTACACCTTC
CASRRTGLLGGYTF
>TRBJ1-2|TRBD1|TRBV5-1|NA
TGCGCCAGCAGCCCCGACAGGGTCGGTGGCTACACCTTC
CASSPDRVGGYTF
>TRBJ1-1|NA|TRBV6-1|NA
TGTGCCAGCAAAGAGGAGTGGAACACTGAAGCTTTCTTT
CASKEEWNTEAFF
>TRBJ2-1|NA|TRBV7-2|NA
TGTGCCAGCAGCTTAGGTCGGGGGATTGTGTACAATGAGCAGTTCTTC
CASSLGRGIVYNEQFF
>TRBJ1-6|TRBD1|TRBV5-1|NA
TGCGCCAGCAGCTTCGGACAGGCGCTCAATTCACCCCTCCACTTT
CASSFGQALNSPLHF
>TRBJ2-7|NA|TRBV7-6|NA
TGTGCCAGCAGCTTTCTAGGGGCGGACGAGCAGTACTTC
CASSFLGADEQYF
>TRBJ1-2|NA|TRBV4-1|NA
TGCGCCAGCAGCCACCCCATGAAGGGCAGGGTGGATGGCTACACCTTC
CASSHPMKGRVDGYTF
>TRBJ1-1|TRBD1|TRBV30|NA
TGTGCCGCTTGGGACAGCATGAACACTGAAGCTTTCTTT
CAAWDSMNTEAFF
>TRBJ1-1|TRBD1|TRBV6-4|NA
TGTGCCAGCAGTGTCACACAGGGGGCTGAAGCTTTCTTT
CASSVTQGAEAFF
>TRBJ2-1|NA|TRBV2|few
TGTGCCAGCAGTGATCGGCCGAAGGAGGTCTTC
CASSDRPKEVF
>TRBJ2-7|NA|TRBV4-2|NA
TGTGCCAGCAGCCAAGAAGCCCAGGGGTTTCCCTACGAGCAGTACTTC
CASSQEAQGFPYEQYF
>TRBJ2-4|NA|TRBV7-6|few
TGTGCCAGCAGCTTAGCGATAAACCCGGGAGCCAAAAACATTCAGTACTTC
CASSLAINPGAKNIQYF
>TRBJ2-3|NA|TRBV30|NA
TGTGCCTGGAGGACTGCAGATACGCAGTATTTT
CAWRTADTQYF
>TRBJ1-2|NA|TRBV6-5|NA
TGTGCCAGCATCCGCAGGGGTGTGGGGGGCTACACCTTC
CASIRRGVGGYTF
>TRBJ1-4|NA|TRBV4-1|once
TGCGCCAGCAGCCAAGGTCAACAGCCCAAACTGTTTTTT
CASSQGQQPKLFF
>TRBJ2-7|NA|TRBV5-4|NA
TGTGCCAGCAGCCAAGATCCAGACTACGCGGGGGCTTACGAGCAGTACTTC
CASSQDPDYAGAYEQYF
>TRBJ2-7|NA|TRBV11-2|NA
TGTGCCAGCAGCTTAGAGGCGGGCACCTCGTACGAGCAGTACTTC
CASSLEAGTSYEQYF
>TRBJ2-2|NA|TRBV18|few
TGTGCCAGCTCACCTCAGACCCCCGCGGACACCGGGGAGCTGTTTTTT
CASSPQTPADTGELFF
>TRBJ1-2|TRBD1|TRBV7-2|many
TGTGCCAGCAGTGACAGGGGTAACTATGGCTACACCTTC
CASSDRGNYGYTF
>TRBJ1-2|TRBD1|TRBV29-1|few
TGCAGCGCCGACAGGGGTAATGGCTACACCTTC
CSADRGNGYTF
>TRBJ2-7|TRBD2|TRBV5-4|once
TGTGCCAGCAGCTTGGGGGGACTAGCGGGTCAGAACGAGCAGTACTTC
CASSLGGLAGQNEQYF
>TRBJ2-1|TRBD2|TRBV7-7|NA
TGTGCCAGCAGCTTTGGAGTAGCGGGGAACAATGAGCAGTTCTTC
CASSFGVAGNNEQFF
>TRBJ1-5|NA|TRBV18|NA
TGTGCCAGCTCACCAGCGGGGGGCATCGATCAGCCCCAGCATTTT
CASSPAGGIDQPQHF
>TRBJ1-5|NA|TRBV9|few
TGTGCCAGCATCCGAATGGGGCAGGGTAGAAGCAATCAGCCCCAGCATTTT
CASIRMGQGRSNQPQHF
>TRBJ1-1|NA|TRBV7-9|few
TGTGCCACGAGGCTGCCAGGGGCTGAAGCTTTCTTT
CATRLPGAEAFF
>TRBJ2-2|NA|TRBV18|once
TGTGCCAGCTCTCGGACGGTAGGGAGTTACACCGGGGAGCTGTTTTTT
CASSRTVGSYTGELFF
>TRBJ2-5|NA|TRBV12-5|NA
TGTGCTAGTGGTTTGGGGCAGCGGGTTGGAGAGACCCAGTACTTC
CASGLGQRVGETQYF
>TRBJ1-3|NA|TRBV10-3|NA
TGTGCCATCAGTGATACAGGGCGCTCTGGAAACACCATATATTTT
CAISDTGRSGNTIYF
>TRBJ2-7|TRBD1|TRBV18|NA
TGTGCCAGCTCACCTGCCGGGACAGTCTCCTACGAGCAGTACTTC
CASSPAGTVSYEQYF